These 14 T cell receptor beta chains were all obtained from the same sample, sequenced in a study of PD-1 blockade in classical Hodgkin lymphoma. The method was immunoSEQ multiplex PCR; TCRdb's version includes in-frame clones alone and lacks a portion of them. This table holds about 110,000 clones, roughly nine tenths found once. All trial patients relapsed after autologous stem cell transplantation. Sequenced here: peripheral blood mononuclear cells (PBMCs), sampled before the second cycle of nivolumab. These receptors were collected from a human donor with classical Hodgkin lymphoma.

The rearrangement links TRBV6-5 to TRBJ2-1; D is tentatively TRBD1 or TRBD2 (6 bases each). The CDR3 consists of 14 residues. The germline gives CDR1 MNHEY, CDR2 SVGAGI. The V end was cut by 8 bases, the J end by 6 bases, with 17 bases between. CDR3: CASQKGGTSNEQFF. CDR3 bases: TGTGCCAGCCAAAAGGGGGGAACTTCCAATGAGCAGTTCTTC.

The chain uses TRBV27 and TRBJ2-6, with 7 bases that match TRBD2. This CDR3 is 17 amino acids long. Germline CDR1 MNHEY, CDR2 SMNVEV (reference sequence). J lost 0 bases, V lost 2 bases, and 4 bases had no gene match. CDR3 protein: CASSLAGAYSGANVLTF. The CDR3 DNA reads TGTGCCAGCAGTTTAGCGGGAGCCTACTCTGGGGCCAACGTCCTGACTTTC.

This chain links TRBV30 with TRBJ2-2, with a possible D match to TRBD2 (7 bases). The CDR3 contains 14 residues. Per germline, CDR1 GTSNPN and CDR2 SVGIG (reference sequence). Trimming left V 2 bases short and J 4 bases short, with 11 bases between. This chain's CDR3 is CAWSQGRGTGELFF. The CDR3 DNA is TGTGCCTGGAGTCAGGGGAGGGGCACCGGGGAGCTGTTTTTT.

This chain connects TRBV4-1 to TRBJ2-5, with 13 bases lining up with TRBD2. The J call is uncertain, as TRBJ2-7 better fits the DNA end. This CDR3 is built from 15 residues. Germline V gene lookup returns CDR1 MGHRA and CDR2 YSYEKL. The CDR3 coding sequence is TGCGCCAGCAGCCAAGGACTAGCGGGAGGCTACGAGCAGTACTTC. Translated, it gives CASSQGLAGGYEQYF.

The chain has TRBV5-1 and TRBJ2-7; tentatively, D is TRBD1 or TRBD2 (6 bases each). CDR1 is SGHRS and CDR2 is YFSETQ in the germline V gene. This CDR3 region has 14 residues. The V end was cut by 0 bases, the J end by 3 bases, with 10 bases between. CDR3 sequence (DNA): TGCGCCAGCAGCTTGGGCGGGACAAACTACGAGCAGTACTTC. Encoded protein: CASSLGGTNYEQYF.

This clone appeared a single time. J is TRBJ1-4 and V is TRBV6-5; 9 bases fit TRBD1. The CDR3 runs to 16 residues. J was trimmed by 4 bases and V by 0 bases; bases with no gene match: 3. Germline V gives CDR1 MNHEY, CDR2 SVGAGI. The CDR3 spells CASSYSPGQGNEKLFF. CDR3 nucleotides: TGTGCCAGCAGTTACTCCCCGGGACAGGGTAATGAAAAACTGTTTTTT.

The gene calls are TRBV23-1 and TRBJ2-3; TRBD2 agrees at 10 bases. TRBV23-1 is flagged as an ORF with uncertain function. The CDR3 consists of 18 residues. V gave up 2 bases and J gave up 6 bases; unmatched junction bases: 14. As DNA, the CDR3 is TGCGCCAGCAGTCAAAAGGAGACAGTAGCGGGAGGTCCGGATACGCAGTATTTT. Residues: CASSQKETVAGGPDTQYF.

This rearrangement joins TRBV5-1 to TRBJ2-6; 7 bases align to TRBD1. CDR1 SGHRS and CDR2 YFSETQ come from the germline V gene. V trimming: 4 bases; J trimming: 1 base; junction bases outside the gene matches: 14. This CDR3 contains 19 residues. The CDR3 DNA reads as TGCGCCAGCAGCCACTGGGACAGCTTCTCCTTATCTGGGGCCAACGTCCTGACTTTC. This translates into CASSHWDSFSLSGANVLTF.

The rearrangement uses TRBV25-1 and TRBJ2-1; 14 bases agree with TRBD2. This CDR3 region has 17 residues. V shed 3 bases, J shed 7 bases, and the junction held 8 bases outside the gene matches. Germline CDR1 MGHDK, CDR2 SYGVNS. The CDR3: CASSDRVGLAGVNEQFF. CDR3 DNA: TGTGCCAGCAGTGACAGGGTGGGACTAGCGGGAGTGAATGAGCAGTTCTTC.

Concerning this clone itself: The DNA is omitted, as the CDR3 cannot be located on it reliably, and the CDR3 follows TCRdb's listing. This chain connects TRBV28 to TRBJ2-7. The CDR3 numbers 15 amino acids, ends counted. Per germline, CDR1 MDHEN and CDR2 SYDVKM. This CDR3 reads CASSLFLYGSYEQYF.

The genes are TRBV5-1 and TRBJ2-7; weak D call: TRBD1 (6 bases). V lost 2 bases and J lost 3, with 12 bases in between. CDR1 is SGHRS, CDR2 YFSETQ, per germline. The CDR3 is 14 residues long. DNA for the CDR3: TGCGCCAGCAGCTTACAGGGTCTTATCTACGAGCAGTACTTC. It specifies CASSLQGLIYEQYF.

CDR3 DNA sequence: TGTGCCAGCAGTTTATTATGGGGCGAGCAGTACTTC. It specifies CASSLLWGEQYF. The chain links TRBV2 to TRBJ2-7, with no clear D. The CDR3 has 12 residues. V lost 5 bases and J lost 6, with 11 bases in between. Germline assignment: CDR1 SNHLY and CDR2 FYNNEI.

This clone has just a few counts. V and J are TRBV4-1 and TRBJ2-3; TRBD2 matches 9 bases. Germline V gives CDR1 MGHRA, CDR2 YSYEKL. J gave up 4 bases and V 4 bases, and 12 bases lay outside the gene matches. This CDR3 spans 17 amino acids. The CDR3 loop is CASSLRGAGGNPDTQYF. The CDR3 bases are TGCGCCAGCAGCCTACGGGGAGCGGGAGGTAATCCAGATACGCAGTATTTT.

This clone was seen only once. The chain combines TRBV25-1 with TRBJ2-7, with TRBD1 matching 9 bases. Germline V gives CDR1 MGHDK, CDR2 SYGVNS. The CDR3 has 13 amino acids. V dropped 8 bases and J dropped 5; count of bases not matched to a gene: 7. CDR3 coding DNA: TGTGCCAGCGCGGGACAGGGAGCCGACGAGCAGTACTTC. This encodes CASAGQGADEQYF.